This T cell receptor (beta chain) was documented in a study of cytomegalovirus exposure and HLA in healthy donors. Study at large: Of roughly 360 genotyped donors, roughly 81% grouped in the Caucasian-associated ancestry cluster.

The CDR3 covers 13 residues. Germline V gives CDR1 SNHLY, CDR2 FYNNEI. Trimming took 3 bases from V and 5 from J, leaving 8 bases between them. Points from the study as a whole: A missense DCLRE1C variant was associated with V- and J-gene trimming of TCR beta chains in a later analysis, and an independent cohort replicated the association. In a later analysis, several top co-occurrence clusters appeared linked to parvovirus B19, influenza, CMV and Epstein-Barr virus.

Researchers ran the PCR with 60 Vbeta and 13 Jbeta primers. Only in-frame clones appear in the TCRdb table, and some are missing; sequencing was by immunoSEQ multiplex PCR. The data show 95,000 to 150,000 clones, over 75% seen once. With regard to this clone: The antigen is not known.

The TCR was taken from a human donor in good health. The sample taken for sequencing was PBMCs. The chain has TRBV2 and TRBJ1-5; tentative D call: TRBD1 (5 bases). CDR3 in amino acids: CASSDLGDQPQHF. DNA of the CDR3: TGTGCCAGCAGTGACTTAGGGGATCAGCCCCAGCATTTT.